This entry is about one T cell receptor beta chain. Here immunoSEQ multiplex PCR was the method, and the copy in TCRdb shows in-frame clones only, minus some. The data contain 25,000 to 35,000 clones, approximately 80% of them singletons. The sample comes from a study of radiotherapy plus CTLA-4 blockade in lung cancer. Germline V CDR1 and CDR2: KGHSY, FQNENV. The CDR3 spans 13 residues. The V gene end was trimmed by 6 bases and the J gene end by 5 bases; junction bases not matched to a gene: 4. This clonotype was sampled from a human donor with non-small cell lung cancer who had stable disease on radiotherapy plus ipilimumab. The material was peripheral blood, obtained from a patient treated with radiotherapy plus ipilimumab. The chain combines TRBV16 with TRBJ2-3; 8 positions agree with TRBD1. Here the CDR3 DNA reads TGTGCCAGCAGTCTCGACAGGGGAGATACGCAGTATTTT. Its protein product is CASSLDRGDTQYF. The whole variable domain, remainder taken from reference TRBV16 and TRBJ2-3, is GEEVAQTPKHLVRGEGQKAKLYCAPIKGHSYVFWYQQVLKNEFKFLISFQNENVFDETGMPKERFSAKCLPNSPCSLEIQATKLEDSAVYFCASSLDRGDTQYFGPGTRLTVL.